This T cell receptor beta chain was retrieved from a study of T-cell reconstitution after alpha-beta-depleted transplantation in children. Study-wide points: Diversity of TCRbeta at day 60 was high in some patients, arising from surviving recipient T cells and thymic progenitors. At one year after transplant, newly produced T cells mostly accounted for T-cell counts and diversity. It was reported that alpha-beta T cells came from several hundred expanded graft clones (about two months after transplant).

Unique molecular identifiers were used to barcode this TCRbeta library. TCRdb recomputed calls from the PCR reads with MiXCR, one row per CDR3 protein. The data contain about 210,000 distinct CDR3 sequences, approximately 15% of them seen just once; the ten biggest clones take up 43%. Losses at the gene ends were 0 bases for V and 7 bases for J; bases not matched to a gene: 6. The CDR3 has 15 residues. Germline V gene data show CDR1 as SGHRS and CDR2 as YFSETQ. In this sample, this clonotype turned up a few times. The antigen is unknown. This sequence originates from a male patient between 2 and 15 years old who had a stem cell transplant for acute lymphoblastic leukemia, so the T cells may come from the graft donor. The material was PBMCs, mostly from graft donor cells, obtained 360 days after TCRalphabeta/CD19-depleted stem cell transplant. This rearrangement joins TRBV5-1 to TRBJ2-1, with 8 nucleotides matching TRBD2. This chain's CDR3 is CASSLGGRGENEQFF. The CDR3 bases are TGCGCCAGCAGCTTGGGCGGGCGGGGGGAGAATGAGCAGTTCTTC.